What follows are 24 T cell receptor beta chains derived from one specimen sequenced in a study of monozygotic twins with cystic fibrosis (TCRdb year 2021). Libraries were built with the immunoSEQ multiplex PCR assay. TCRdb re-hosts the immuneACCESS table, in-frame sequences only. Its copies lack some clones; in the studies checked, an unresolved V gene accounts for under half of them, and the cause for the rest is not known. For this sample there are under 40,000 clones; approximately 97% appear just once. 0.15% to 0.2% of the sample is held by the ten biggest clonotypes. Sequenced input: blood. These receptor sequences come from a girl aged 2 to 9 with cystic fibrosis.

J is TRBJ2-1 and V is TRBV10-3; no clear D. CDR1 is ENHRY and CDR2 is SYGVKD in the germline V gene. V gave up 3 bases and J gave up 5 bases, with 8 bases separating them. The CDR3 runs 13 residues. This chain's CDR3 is CAISESKNNEQFF. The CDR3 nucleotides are TGTGCCATCAGTGAAAGTAAAAACAATGAGCAGTTCTTC.

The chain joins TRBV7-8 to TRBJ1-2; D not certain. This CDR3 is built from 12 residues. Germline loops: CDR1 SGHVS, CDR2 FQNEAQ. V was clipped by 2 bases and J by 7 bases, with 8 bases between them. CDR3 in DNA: TGTGCCAGCAGCTTATTTGCAGTTGGCTACACCTTC. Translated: CASSLFAVGYTF.

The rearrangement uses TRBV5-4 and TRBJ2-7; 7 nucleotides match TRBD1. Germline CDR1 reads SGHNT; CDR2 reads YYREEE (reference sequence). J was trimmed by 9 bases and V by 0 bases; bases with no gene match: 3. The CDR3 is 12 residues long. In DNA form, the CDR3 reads TGTGCCAGCAGCTTGGAGGGGGCAGCGCAGTACTTC. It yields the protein CASSLEGAAQYF.

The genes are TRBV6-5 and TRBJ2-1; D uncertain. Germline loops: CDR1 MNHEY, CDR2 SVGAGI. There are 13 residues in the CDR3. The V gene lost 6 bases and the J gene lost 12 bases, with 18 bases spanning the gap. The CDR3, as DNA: TGTGCCAGCAGCCCACGAGTAGGTGGTTGGCAGTTCTTC. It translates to CASSPRVGGWQFF.

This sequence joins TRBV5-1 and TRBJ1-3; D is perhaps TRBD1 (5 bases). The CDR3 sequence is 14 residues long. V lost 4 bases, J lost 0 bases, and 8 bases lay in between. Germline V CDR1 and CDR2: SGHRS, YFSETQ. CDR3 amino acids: CASSRDSSGNTIYF. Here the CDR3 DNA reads TGCGCCAGCAGCCGAGACAGCTCTGGAAACACCATATATTTT.

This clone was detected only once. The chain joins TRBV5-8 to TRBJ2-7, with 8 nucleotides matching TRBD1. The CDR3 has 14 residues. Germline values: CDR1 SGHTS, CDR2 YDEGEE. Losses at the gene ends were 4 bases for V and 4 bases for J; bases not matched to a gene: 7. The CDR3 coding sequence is TGTGCCAGCAGCCCTCGGACAGGGCTATACGAGCAGTACTTC. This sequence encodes CASSPRTGLYEQYF.

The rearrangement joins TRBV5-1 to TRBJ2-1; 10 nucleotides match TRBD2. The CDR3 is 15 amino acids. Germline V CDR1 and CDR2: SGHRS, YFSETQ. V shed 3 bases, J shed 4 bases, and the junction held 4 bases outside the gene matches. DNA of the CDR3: TGCGCCAGCAGCTCTAGCGGGAGTAGGTACAATGAGCAGTTCTTC. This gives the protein CASSSSGSRYNEQFF.

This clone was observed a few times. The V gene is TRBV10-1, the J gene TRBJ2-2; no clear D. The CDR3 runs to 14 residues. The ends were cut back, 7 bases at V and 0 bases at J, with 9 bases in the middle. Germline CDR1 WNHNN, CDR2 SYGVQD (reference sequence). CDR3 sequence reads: CASKADTNTGELFF. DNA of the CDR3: TGCGCCAGCAAGGCGGATACGAACACCGGGGAGCTGTTTTTT.

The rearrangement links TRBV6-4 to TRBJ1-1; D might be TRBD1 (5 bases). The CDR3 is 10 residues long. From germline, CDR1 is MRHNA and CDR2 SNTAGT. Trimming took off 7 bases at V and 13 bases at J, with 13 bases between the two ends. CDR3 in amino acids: CASTVGGYFF. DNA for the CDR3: TGTGCCAGCACTGTGGGGGGGTATTTCTTT.

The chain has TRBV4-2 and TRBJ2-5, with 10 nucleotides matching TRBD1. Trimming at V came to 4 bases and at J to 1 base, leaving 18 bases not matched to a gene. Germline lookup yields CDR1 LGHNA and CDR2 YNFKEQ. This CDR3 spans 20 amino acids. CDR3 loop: CASSPTPGTGAAGSQETQYF. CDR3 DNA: TGTGCCAGCAGCCCCACTCCAGGGACAGGGGCCGCCGGTAGCCAAGAGACCCAGTACTTC.

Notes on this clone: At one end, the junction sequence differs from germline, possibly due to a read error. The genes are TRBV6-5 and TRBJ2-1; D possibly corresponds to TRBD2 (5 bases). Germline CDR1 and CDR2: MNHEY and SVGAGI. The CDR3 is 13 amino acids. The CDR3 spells CASSYYPRDEQFF. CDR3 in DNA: TGTGCCAGCAGTTACTATCCCCGGGATGAACAGTTCTTC.

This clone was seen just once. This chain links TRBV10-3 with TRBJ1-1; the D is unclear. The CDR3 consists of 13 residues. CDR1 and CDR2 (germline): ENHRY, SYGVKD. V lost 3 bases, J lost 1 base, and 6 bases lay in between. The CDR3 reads CAISDEGNTEAFF. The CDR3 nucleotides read TGTGCCATCAGTGATGAGGGGAACACTGAAGCTTTCTTT.

CDR3 bases: TGTGCCAGCTCACGAAGCGGAACACGTCCAGATACGCAGTATTTT. It codes for CASSRSGTRPDTQYF. V is TRBV18 and J is TRBJ2-3, with TRBD2 as a possible D gene (5 bases). The length of the CDR3 is 15 residues. Germline values: CDR1 KGHSH, CDR2 LQKENI. The V end was cut by 4 bases, the J end by 4 bases, with 15 bases between. The full variable domain, its missing parts supplied by reference TRBV18 and TRBJ2-3, is NAGVMQNPRHLVRRRGQEARLRCSPMKGHSHVYWYRQLPEEGLKFMVYLQKENIIDESGMPKERFSAEFPKEGPSILRIQQVVRGDSAAYFCASSRSGTRPDTQYFGPGTRLTVL.

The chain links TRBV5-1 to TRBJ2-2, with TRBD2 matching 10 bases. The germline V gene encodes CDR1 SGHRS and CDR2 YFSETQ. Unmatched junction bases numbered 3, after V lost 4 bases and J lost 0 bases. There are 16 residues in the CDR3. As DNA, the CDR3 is TGCGCCAGCAGCGTACTAGCGGGATCGAACACCGGGGAGCTGTTTTTT. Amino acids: CASSVLAGSNTGELFF.

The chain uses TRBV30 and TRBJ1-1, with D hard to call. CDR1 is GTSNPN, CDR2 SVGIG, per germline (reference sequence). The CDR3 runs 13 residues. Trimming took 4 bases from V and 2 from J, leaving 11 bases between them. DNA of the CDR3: TGTGCCTGGATGTCCGGGGAAAACACTGAAGCTTTCTTT. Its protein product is CAWMSGENTEAFF.

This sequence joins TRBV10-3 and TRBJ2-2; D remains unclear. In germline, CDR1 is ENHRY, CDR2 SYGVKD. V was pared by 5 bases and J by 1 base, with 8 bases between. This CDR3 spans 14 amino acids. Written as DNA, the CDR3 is TGTGCCATCAGTCCCCTCGAGAACACCGGGGAGCTGTTTTTT. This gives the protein CAISPLENTGELFF.

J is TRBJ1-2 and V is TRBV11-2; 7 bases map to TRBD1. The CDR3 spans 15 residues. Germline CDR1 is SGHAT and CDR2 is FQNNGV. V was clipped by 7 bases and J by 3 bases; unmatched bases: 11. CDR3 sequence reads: CASTPFRGRYYGYTF. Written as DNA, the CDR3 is TGTGCCAGCACCCCTTTCAGGGGGAGATACTATGGCTACACCTTC.

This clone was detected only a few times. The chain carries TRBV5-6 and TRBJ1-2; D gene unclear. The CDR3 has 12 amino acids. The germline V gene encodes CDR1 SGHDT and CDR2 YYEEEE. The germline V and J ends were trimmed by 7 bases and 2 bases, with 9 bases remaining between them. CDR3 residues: CASGALNYGYTF. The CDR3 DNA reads TGTGCCAGCGGTGCCTTGAACTATGGCTACACCTTC.

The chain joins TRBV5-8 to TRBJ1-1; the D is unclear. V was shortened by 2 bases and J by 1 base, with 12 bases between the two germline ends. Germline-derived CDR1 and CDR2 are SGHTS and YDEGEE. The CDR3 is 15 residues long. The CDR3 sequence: CASSFNPPENTEAFF. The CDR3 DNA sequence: TGTGCCAGCAGCTTTAACCCCCCCGAGAACACTGAAGCTTTCTTT.

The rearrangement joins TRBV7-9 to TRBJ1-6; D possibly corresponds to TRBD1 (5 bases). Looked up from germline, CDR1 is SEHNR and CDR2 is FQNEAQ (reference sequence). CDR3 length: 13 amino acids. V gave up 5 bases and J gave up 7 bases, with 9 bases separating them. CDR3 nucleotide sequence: TGTGCCAGCAGCACAGGTGGGAATTCACCCCTCCACTTT. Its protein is CASSTGGNSPLHF.

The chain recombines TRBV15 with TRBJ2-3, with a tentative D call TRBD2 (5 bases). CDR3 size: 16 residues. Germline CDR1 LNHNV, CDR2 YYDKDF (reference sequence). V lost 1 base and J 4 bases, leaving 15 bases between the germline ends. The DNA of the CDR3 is TGTGCCACCAGCAGAGTGGTGGGAGTCTCCGCAGATACGCAGTATTTT. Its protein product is CATSRVVGVSADTQYF. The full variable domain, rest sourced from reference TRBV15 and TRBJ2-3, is DAMVIQNPRYQVTQFGKPVTLSCSQTLNHNVMYWYQQKSSQAPKLLFHYYDKDFNNEADTPDNFQSRRPNTSFCFLDIRSPGLGDTAMYLCATSRVVGVSADTQYFGPGTRLTVL.

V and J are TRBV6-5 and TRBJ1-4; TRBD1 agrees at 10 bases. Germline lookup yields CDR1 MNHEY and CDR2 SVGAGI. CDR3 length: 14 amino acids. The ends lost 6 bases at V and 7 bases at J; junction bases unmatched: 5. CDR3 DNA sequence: TGTGCCAGCAGGGGACAGGGGCGAAGTGAAAAACTGTTTTTT. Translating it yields CASRGQGRSEKLFF.

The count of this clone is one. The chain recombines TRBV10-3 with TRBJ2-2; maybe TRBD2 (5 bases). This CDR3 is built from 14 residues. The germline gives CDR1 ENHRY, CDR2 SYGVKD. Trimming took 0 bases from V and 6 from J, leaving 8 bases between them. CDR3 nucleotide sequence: TGTGCCATCAGTGAGTCAGGAGGTTCCGGGGAGCTGTTTTTT. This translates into CAISESGGSGELFF.

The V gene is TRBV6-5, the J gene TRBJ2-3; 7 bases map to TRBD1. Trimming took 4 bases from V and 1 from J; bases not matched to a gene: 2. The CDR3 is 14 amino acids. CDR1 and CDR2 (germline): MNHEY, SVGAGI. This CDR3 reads CASSSTGGTDTQYF. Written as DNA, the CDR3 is TGTGCCAGCAGTTCCACAGGGGGCACAGATACGCAGTATTTT.